There are a few counts of the clone carrying this T cell receptor (beta chain). The antigen remains undetermined. Each CDR3 protein gets one entry after TCRdb re-called the 5' RACE reads with MiXCR. The profile shows about 800,000 distinct CDR3 sequences, over 9.5% of them singletons. This CDR3 region has 15 residues. V lost 0 bases and J lost 8; bases outside the gene matches: 9. Germline V gene sequence: CDR1 DFQATT, CDR2 SNEGSKA (reference sequence). The data were taken from a study of CD8 T cells in ankylosing spondylitis. Study-level results: Ankylosing spondylitis blood appeared to be characterized by a TCR beta motif of roughly eight highly homologous variants. Previously reported in reactive arthritis synovial fluid and blood were some of the motif variants.

V and J are TRBV20-1 and TRBJ1-4, with TRBD1 matching over 7 bases. The sample consisted of blood, either unsorted or a sorted T cell fraction (not recorded which). This receptor was obtained from a male donor with ankylosing spondylitis. CDR3 nucleotides: TGCAGTGCTAGAGACCAAGGGGGCGCTTCCGAAAAACTGTTTTTT. Its protein product is CSARDQGGASEKLFF.